The rows below give T cell receptor beta chains drawn from one sample of a study of T cell repertoires in cytomegalovirus infection. TCRdb called the reads again in MiXCR, with one record for every CDR3 protein. The sample carries approximately 400,000 distinct CDR3 sequences, 30% to 40% recorded once. Sequencing input: PBMCs. These receptors were taken from a human donor in good health (CMV status not recorded). Some clones in this sample may be carry-over from other donors' samples. CDR3s include the opening cysteine and the closing phenylalanine or tryptophan. A D gene is named only where the DNA matches it firmly. Clone size is not always given. Where it is, it says once, few, many or a class for expanded clones.

D,J,V,size,CDR3,DNA
-,TRBJ2-6,TRBV19,many,CASSIRGDSSGANVLTF,TGTGCCAGTAGTATTAGGGGAGACAGTTCTGGGGCCAACGTCCTGACTTTC
-,TRBJ1-1,TRBV5-6,-,CASTQQGSTEAFF,TGTGCCAGCACCCAGCAGGGTAGCACTGAAGCTTTCTTT
-,TRBJ2-2,TRBV27,-,CASSAIRDSNTGELFF,TGTGCCAGCAGTGCCATACGGGACTCCAACACCGGGGAGCTGTTTTTT
-,TRBJ1-1,TRBV28,many,CASSPPGANTEAFF,TGTGCCAGCAGCCCCCCGGGAGCGAACACTGAAGCTTTCTTT
-,TRBJ1-3,TRBV18,-,CASSPPWGSEGSGNTIYF,TGTGCCAGCTCACCACCGTGGGGGTCGGAGGGCTCTGGAAACACCATATATTTT
TRBD2,TRBJ2-1,TRBV4-1,-,CASSQETGTSFRGEQFF,TGCGCCAGCAGCCAAGAAACCGGGACTAGCTTTCGGGGTGAGCAGTTCTTC
TRBD1,TRBJ1-6,TRBV7-6,-,CASSSSTGGVDSPLHF,TGTGCCAGCAGCTCTAGCACAGGGGGTGTGGATTCACCCCTCCACTTT
TRBD1,TRBJ1-1,TRBV5-4,-,CASSLGTTGDPNTEAFF,TGTGCCAGCAGCTTGGGAACTACAGGGGACCCGAACACTGAAGCTTTCTTT
-,TRBJ2-1,TRBV18,-,CASSPLNGGPDEQFF,TGTGCCAGCTCACCATTGAACGGGGGGCCGGACGAGCAGTTCTTC
-,TRBJ1-2,TRBV12-3/TRBV12-4,-,CASIRGQPIHGYTF,TGTGCCAGCATCAGAGGACAGCCGATACATGGCTACACCTTC
-,TRBJ2-1,TRBV11-2,-,CASSQVAFVEQFF,TGTGCCAGCAGCCAAGTTGCCTTTGTGGAGCAGTTCTTC
-,TRBJ1-1,TRBV29-1,few,CSVERVIEMNTEAFF,TGCAGCGTTGAAAGGGTTATAGAAATGAACACTGAAGCTTTCTTT
-,TRBJ2-5,TRBV29-1,-,CSVAGLYQETQYF,TGCAGCGTCGCGGGCCTGTACCAAGAGACCCAGTACTTC
-,TRBJ2-5,TRBV15,-,CATSRDRRGRMETQYF,TGTGCCACCAGCAGAGATAGGAGGGGGCGGATGGAGACCCAGTACTTC
-,TRBJ1-5,TRBV7-2,few,CASSGSRNQPQHF,TGTGCCAGCAGTGGTTCGCGCAATCAGCCCCAGCATTTT
-,TRBJ1-5,TRBV7-2,many,CASSSESGFNQPQHF,TGTGCCAGCAGCTCCGAATCAGGGTTTAATCAGCCCCAGCATTTT
TRBD1,TRBJ1-1,TRBV28,many,CASSFLGQVGYTEAFF,TGTGCCAGCAGTTTTCTAGGACAGGTTGGTTACACTGAAGCTTTCTTT
-,TRBJ1-3,TRBV12-3/TRBV12-4,many,CASSSTGSGNTIYF,TGTGCCAGCAGCTCGACAGGCTCTGGAAACACCATATATTTT
TRBD1,TRBJ1-2,TRBV7-8,few,CASSLEVGGTGDGYTF,TGTGCCAGCAGCTTAGAAGTGGGTGGGACAGGGGATGGCTACACCTTC
-,TRBJ2-2,TRBV7-9,-,CASSLAGTTNTGELFF,TGTGCCAGCAGCTTAGCCGGGACAACGAACACCGGGGAGCTGTTTTTT
TRBD2,TRBJ2-5,TRBV4-2,few,CASSQQLAYDQETQYF,TGTGCCAGCAGCCAACAACTAGCGTACGACCAAGAGACCCAGTACTTC
-,TRBJ2-1,TRBV4-1,few,CASSQGGAAYNEQFF,TGCGCCAGCAGCCAAGGGGGGGCAGCCTACAATGAGCAGTTCTTC
TRBD1,TRBJ2-7,TRBV6-2/TRBV6-3,few,CASRDGQDYEQYF,TGTGCCAGCAGGGACGGACAGGACTACGAGCAGTACTTC
-,TRBJ1-2,TRBV4-1,many,CASSPPREAPYGYTF,TGCGCCAGCAGCCCCCCAAGGGAGGCTCCCTATGGCTACACCTTC
TRBD1,TRBJ2-2,TRBV18,few,CASSPRRTGMARNTGELFF,TGTGCCAGCTCACCACGCCGGACAGGGATGGCGAGGAACACCGGGGAGCTGTTTTTT
-,TRBJ1-1,TRBV14,few,CASSQVGTPGFF,TGTGCCAGCAGCCAAGTAGGCACCCCAGGTTTCTTT
TRBD1,TRBJ1-4,TRBV6-5,-,CASRRTGANEKLFF,TGTGCCAGCAGGAGGACAGGGGCTAATGAAAAACTGTTTTTT
-,TRBJ2-7,TRBV7-6,many,CASSTGDGPYEQYF,TGTGCCAGCAGCACCGGGGACGGACCCTACGAGCAGTACTTC
TRBD1,TRBJ2-1,TRBV7-2,many,CASSSRTGNEQFF,TGTGCCAGCAGCTCCCGGACAGGGAATGAGCAGTTCTTC
-,TRBJ1-4,TRBV11-2,-,CASSLSTRGEKLFF,TGTGCCAGCAGCCTCTCTACCCGGGGTGAAAAACTGTTTTTT
TRBD1,TRBJ1-6,TRBV7-2,-,CASSLNRGGSPLHF,TGTGCCAGCAGCTTAAACAGGGGTGGTTCACCCCTCCACTTT
-,TRBJ2-2,TRBV25-1,-,CASSGLWINTGELFF,TGTGCCAGCAGCGGCCTCTGGATTAACACCGGGGAGCTGTTTTTT
TRBD1,TRBJ2-2,TRBV6-2/TRBV6-3,few,CASSATGGGYTAGELFF,TGTGCCAGCAGTGCGACAGGGGGAGGATACACGGCCGGGGAGCTGTTTTTT
-,TRBJ2-3,TRBV23-1,-,CASSHPSTNSTDTQYF,TGCGCCAGCAGTCATCCATCGACAAATAGCACAGATACGCAGTATTTT
-,TRBJ2-7,TRBV25-1,-,CASSEGGSRHEQYF,TGTGCCAGCAGTGAAGGGGGCAGTCGTCACGAGCAGTACTTC
-,TRBJ1-6,TRBV6-1,-,CAVGAGHNSPLHF,TGTGCCGTTGGGGCAGGGCATAATTCACCCCTCCACTTT
TRBD1,TRBJ1-2,TRBV28,many,CASSHGDRKFYGYTF,TGTGCCAGCAGCCATGGGGACAGAAAATTCTATGGCTACACCTTC
TRBD2,TRBJ2-3,TRBV2,-,CASTRRTSGGRSTDTQYF,TGTGCCAGCACCCGACGGACTAGCGGGGGCCGGAGCACAGATACGCAGTATTTT
-,TRBJ1-2,TRBV28,-,CASSPRAVSNYGYTF,TGTGCCAGCAGTCCCCGGGCAGTTTCTAACTATGGCTACACCTTC
-,TRBJ1-1,TRBV14,-,CASSQERGRGDNTEAFF,TGTGCCAGCAGCCAAGAAAGGGGCAGGGGAGATAACACTGAAGCTTTCTTT
TRBD2,TRBJ2-5,TRBV7-2,-,CASSIRRLAGGRGQETQYF,TGTGCCAGCAGCATCCGTCGACTAGCGGGGGGGCGGGGCCAAGAGACCCAGTACTTC
-,TRBJ1-1,TRBV18,-,CASSPGQTTEAFF,TGTGCCAGCTCACCGGGACAAACCACTGAAGCTTTCTTT
-,TRBJ1-3,TRBV2,-,CASSERGTRGNTIYF,TGTGCCAGCAGTGAACGGGGGACGCGGGGAAACACCATATATTTT
-,TRBJ1-5,TRBV7-9,many,CASSLSASNQPQHF,TGTGCCAGCAGCTTATCGGCTTCTAATCAGCCCCAGCATTTT
TRBD1,TRBJ2-1,TRBV7-2,many,CASSLVGGGEQFF,TGTGCCAGCAGCTTAGTAGGGGGCGGTGAGCAGTTCTTC
-,TRBJ2-4,TRBV5-8,-,CASSLVWAGNIQYF,TGTGCCAGCAGCTTGGTCTGGGCCGGGAACATTCAGTACTTC
TRBD1,TRBJ1-2,TRBV5-1,few,CASSSHRGPKHGYTF,TGCGCCAGCAGCTCCCACAGGGGGCCGAAGCATGGCTACACCTTC
TRBD1,TRBJ2-1,TRBV24-1,many,CATSDGDRYNEQFF,TGTGCCACCAGTGATGGGGACAGGTACAATGAGCAGTTCTTC
TRBD1,TRBJ2-5,TRBV9,-,CASSVGLLQGSGETQYF,TGTGCCAGCAGCGTAGGTTTGCTACAGGGGTCGGGGGAGACCCAGTACTTC
-,TRBJ1-4,TRBV19,many,CATSKKGAPREKLFF,TGTGCCACTTCGAAAAAAGGGGCTCCAAGAGAAAAACTGTTTTTT
TRBD1,TRBJ2-7,TRBV4-2,-,CASSQDPSAGQGAREQYF,TGTGCCAGCAGCCAAGATCCCAGTGCTGGACAGGGGGCGAGGGAGCAGTACTTC
-,TRBJ2-2,TRBV18,-,CASSPGGRNTGELFF,TGTGCCAGCTCACCAGGAGGCAGGAACACCGGGGAGCTGTTTTTT
-,TRBJ2-5,TRBV15,few,CATSRDPSQETQYF,TGTGCCACCAGCAGAGATCCGAGCCAAGAGACCCAGTACTTC
-,TRBJ1-2,TRBV6-2/TRBV6-3,few,CASQVDPTGINYGYTF,TGTGCCAGTCAAGTTGATCCCACAGGAATAAACTATGGCTACACCTTC
-,TRBJ2-7,TRBV7-2,many,CASSPPGRYEQYF,TGTGCCAGCAGCCCACCAGGGCGATACGAGCAGTACTTC
TRBD1,TRBJ2-1,TRBV7-1,-,CASSNDRVYNEQFF,TGTGCCAGCAGCAACGACAGGGTCTACAATGAGCAGTTCTTC